The 19 T cell receptor beta chains in this list originate from one sample, sequenced in a study of post-analysis software for immune sequencing data. Whole-study results and caveats: Patients used five TRBV segments, including TRBV5-6, TRBV5-1 and TRBV20-1, more often than controls.

These receptors lack a known antigen. Incorporated into the TCR beta cDNA libraries were unique molecular identifiers, which served to reduce PCR and sequencing biases. Each CDR3 protein gets one entry after TCRdb re-called the PCR reads with MiXCR. The table shows fewer than 850,000 distinct CDR3 sequences, with approximately 30% occurring only once. The sequenced sample consisted of blood. These receptors were collected from a girl aged 10 to 17 with multiple sclerosis.

The chain combines TRBV6-5 with TRBJ2-7; D not resolved. The CDR3 has 14 amino acids. V was pared by 0 bases and J by 3 bases, with 9 bases between. Per germline, CDR1 MNHEY and CDR2 SVGAGI. In DNA form, the CDR3 reads TGTGCCAGCAGTTACTCAGGCAGTGTCTACGAGCAGTACTTC. Amino acids: CASSYSGSVYEQYF.

This clonotype showed up just a few times. The chain couples TRBV7-9 to TRBJ2-7; D is unclear. Germline loops: CDR1 SEHNR, CDR2 FQNEAQ (reference sequence). The V end lost 5 bases, the J end lost 2 bases, and 13 bases lay between the germline ends. This CDR3 is 14 amino acids long. The CDR3 is CASSPTWTTYEQYF. As DNA, the CDR3 is TGTGCCAGCAGCCCCACGTGGACCACCTACGAGCAGTACTTC. Using reference TRBV7-9 and TRBJ2-7 for the parts outside the CDR3, the full variable domain is DTGVSQNPRHKITKRGQNVTFRCDPISEHNRLYWYRQTLGQGPEFLTYFQNEAQLEKSRLLSDRFSAERPKGSFSTLEIQRTEQGDSAMYLCASSPTWTTYEQYFGPGTRLTVT.

A few counts support this clonotype. The chain has TRBV20-1 and TRBJ2-7; D is perhaps TRBD2 (5 bases). CDR3 length equals 14 residues. CDR1 and CDR2 (germline): DFQATT, SNEGSKA (reference sequence). The ends were cut back, 6 bases at V and 2 bases at J, with 17 bases in the middle. CDR3 coding DNA: TGCAGTGCCCCCCGACCGGACGGGACCTACGAGCAGTACTTC. This encodes CSAPRPDGTYEQYF.

The chain is built from TRBV5-6 and TRBJ2-7, with D uncertain. There are 14 residues in the CDR3. V was trimmed by 4 bases and J by 4 bases, leaving 15 bases between them. Germline V gene sequence: CDR1 SGHDT, CDR2 YYEEEE. This CDR3 reads CASSPVGRIYEQYF. As DNA, the CDR3 is TGTGCCAGCAGCCCAGTAGGACGTATATACGAGCAGTACTTC. The full variable domain, with the rest looked up from reference TRBV5-6 and TRBJ2-7, is DAGVTQSPTHLIKTRGQQVTLRCSPKSGHDTVSWYQQALGQGPQFIFQYYEEEERQRGNFPDRFSGHQFPNYSSELNVNALLLGDSALYLCASSPVGRIYEQYFGPGTRLTVT.

The V gene is TRBV24-1, the J gene TRBJ2-2, with TRBD1 as a possible D gene (7 bases). V was pared by 3 bases and J by 4 bases, with 17 bases between. In germline, CDR1 is KGHDR, CDR2 SFDVKD. This CDR3 comprises 17 residues. This CDR3 reads CATSDPRGTASTGELFF. The CDR3 coding sequence is TGTGCCACCAGTGATCCCCGGGGGACAGCCTCCACCGGGGAGCTGTTTTTT.

This clonotype was seen a handful of times. The gene calls are TRBV20-1 and TRBJ1-1; 7 bases fit TRBD1. This CDR3 region has 10 residues. Germline V gene lookup returns CDR1 DFQATT and CDR2 SNEGSKA (reference sequence). With V trimmed by 5 bases and J by 10 bases, 4 bases remained unmatched. CDR3 in amino acids: CSAVGGSAFF. The CDR3 coding sequence is TGCAGTGCTGTAGGGGGCTCAGCTTTCTTT.

The chain recombines TRBV7-2 with TRBJ2-5, with a possible D match to TRBD2 (6 bases). The germline CDR1 and CDR2 sequences are SGHTA and FQGNSA. Trimming shortened V by 2 bases and J by 11 bases, and 30 bases separated the two germline ends. This CDR3 has 18 amino acids. The CDR3 nucleotides read TGTGCCAGCAGCTTATTCCCTTTAGCGGACTTCATCAGGGATGAGCAGTACTTC. It encodes CASSLFPLADFIRDEQYF.

The chain is built from TRBV5-5 and TRBJ1-5, with 7 nucleotides matching TRBD1. This CDR3 has 17 residues. J gave up 6 bases and V 1 base, and 13 bases lay outside the gene matches. Per the germline V gene, CDR1 is SGHKS and CDR2 is YYEKEE (reference sequence). In DNA, the CDR3 is TGTGCCAGCAGCTTGTTTTTGGCGGACAGGAGTAGTCAGCCCCAGCATTTT. Protein: CASSLFLADRSSQPQHF.

The V gene is TRBV15, the J gene TRBJ1-1; 7 nucleotides line up with TRBD1. Germline CDR1 LNHNV, CDR2 YYDKDF (reference sequence). The CDR3 loop spans 13 amino acids. With V trimmed by 2 bases and J by 8 bases, 5 bases remained unmatched. The CDR3 region is CATSRRQGVEAFF. DNA for the CDR3: TGTGCCACCAGCAGACGACAGGGTGTAGAAGCTTTCTTT.

This clonotype showed up just a few times. The J gene is TRBJ2-7, the V gene TRBV5-1, with 7 bases fitting TRBD1. The germline V gene encodes CDR1 SGHRS and CDR2 YFSETQ. Trimming cost V 4 bases and J 3 bases; bases outside gene matches: 10. The CDR3 sequence is 15 residues long. CDR3 in DNA: TGCGCCAGCAGCAGGGACAGCCTGATTTACTACGAGCAGTACTTC. Protein: CASSRDSLIYYEQYF.

The rearrangement links TRBV28 to TRBJ1-5; D not certain. Trimming pared 5 bases from V and 9 bases from J, leaving 8 bases between. CDR3 length equals 11 residues. Germline CDR1 and CDR2: MDHEN and SYDVKM. The DNA for the CDR3 is TGTGCCAGCAGTCCCGGCCGGCCCCAGCATTTT. Amino acid sequence: CASSPGRPQHF.

This clonotype was counted a few times. This chain links TRBV20-1 with TRBJ2-4; TRBD2 might be the D (7 bases). The CDR3 totals 16 residues. With 1 base removed from V and 0 bases from J, the gap between germline ends came to 13 bases. CDR1 and CDR2 from the germline V gene are DFQATT and SNEGSKA (reference sequence). The CDR3 region is CSARGGGSGAKNIQYF. The CDR3 coding sequence is TGCAGTGCTAGAGGCGGGGGCTCAGGAGCCAAAAACATTCAGTACTTC.

The chain employs TRBV7-8 and TRBJ1-1; D is unresolved. V gave up 5 bases and J gave up 1 base, with 14 bases separating them. The germline CDR1 and CDR2 sequences are SGHVS and FQNEAQ. This CDR3 has 15 amino acids. DNA of the CDR3: TGTGCCAGCAGCGATGGAGCGATCACGAACACTGAAGCTTTCTTT. Translation gives CASSDGAITNTEAFF.

J is TRBJ2-3 and V is TRBV6-2 or TRBV6-3; D possibly corresponds to TRBD2 (6 bases). Trimming removed 2 bases at V and 6 bases at J, with 15 bases between. Germline V CDR1 and CDR2: MNHEY, SVGEGT. The CDR3 is 15 residues long. CDR3 in amino acids: CASSYPTSMTDTQYF. The CDR3 DNA reads TGTGCCAGCAGTTACCCGACTAGTATGACGGATACGCAGTATTTT.

Points on this clonotype: The DNA is omitted, as the CDR3 cannot be located on it reliably, and the CDR3 follows TCRdb's listing. The gene calls are TRBV7-2 and TRBJ1-2; the DNA was not used to check the table's D call, TRBD1. Including both end residues, the CDR3 is 14 amino acids long. The germline gives CDR1 SGHTA, CDR2 FQGNSA. CDR3 sequence: CASSRFGQGATGTF.

At least ten counts were recorded for this clonotype. The chain has TRBV10-3 and TRBJ2-1; TRBD2 is a possible D gene (7 bases). The V end lost 10 bases, the J end lost 0 bases, and 25 bases lay between the germline ends. Germline V gives CDR1 ENHRY, CDR2 SYGVKD. This CDR3 is built from 18 residues. For the CDR3, the DNA is TGTGCCACGGGGGGCCCCGGGACCCACTCCGACTCCTACAATGAGCAGTTCTTC. Amino acid sequence: CATGGPGTHSDSYNEQFF.

This clonotype was seen only a few times. The chain is built from TRBV9 and TRBJ2-7; 9 bases line up with TRBD1. J gave up 3 bases and V 0 bases, and 4 bases lay outside the gene matches. In germline, CDR1 is SGDLS, CDR2 YYNGEE. This CDR3 spans 15 amino acids. CDR3 in amino acids: CASSVDGTGFYEQYF. The CDR3 bases are TGTGCCAGCAGCGTAGATGGGACAGGGTTCTACGAGCAGTACTTC.

The CDR3 DNA sequence: TGTGCCAGCAGTGAAGTACTTTGGGTAGCTTTCTTT. Amino acids: CASSEVLWVAFF. The gene calls are TRBV6-1 and TRBJ1-1; D unclear. V was trimmed by 1 base and J by 10 bases, leaving 10 bases between them. Germline V gene lookup returns CDR1 MNHNS and CDR2 SASEGT. The CDR3 totals 12 residues.

As regards this clonotype: Given a much more abundant clone one base away, this may be a read error. The chain links TRBV29-1 to TRBJ2-7, with 15 bases fitting TRBD2. The CDR3 sequence is 14 residues long. From germline, CDR1 is SQVTM and CDR2 ANQGSEA. The CDR3 region has the DNA TGCGGCGTTGAAGGGACTAGCGGGAGGCGCGAGCAGTACTTC. Translation: CGVEGTSGRREQYF.